Sequencing of this T cell receptor (beta chain) was carried out in a study of Ad26.COV2.S vaccination and SARS-CoV-2 variants. The method was immunoSEQ multiplex PCR; TCRdb's version includes in-frame clones alone and lacks a portion of them. The sample has hundreds of thousands of clones, around 87% seen once. The ends lost 2 bases at V and 3 bases at J; junction bases unmatched: 2. The V gene's germline CDR1 is ENHRY and CDR2 SYGVKD. The CDR3 has 14 amino acids. Described treatment: around 19 received Ad26.COV2.S at low or high dose, single or two shots; five or six received placebo; per-sample allocation not given. At day 63 after the first vaccine or placebo injection, samples were drawn.

The specimen comprised peripheral blood, sampled in a trial of Ad26.COV2.S vaccine versus placebo. The clonotype comes from a person aged 18-65 years who received the Ad26.COV2.S COVID-19 vaccine or a placebo. The chain uses TRBV10-3 and TRBJ2-3; TRBD2 matches 7 bases. CDR3 residues: CAISEGLVTDTQYF. In nucleotides, the CDR3 is TGTGCCATCAGTGAGGGACTAGTGACAGATACGCAGTATTTT.